These 13 T cell receptor beta chains share one sample of origin, sequenced in a study of blood T cell repertoires in COVID-19. Libraries were prepared by immunoSEQ multiplex PCR; TCRdb keeps only in-frame clonotypes and omits some of them. The profile covers about 180,000 clones, with roughly 82% appearing a single time and over 7.5% taken by the ten largest. The sequencing input was peripheral blood. The receptors were sampled from a woman aged 70-85 years with acute or convalescent COVID-19.

The V and J genes are TRBV15 and TRBJ2-1; TRBD2 aligns across 8 bases. The germline gives CDR1 LNHNV, CDR2 YYDKDF (reference sequence). The CDR3 totals 16 residues. The V gene end was trimmed by 1 base and the J gene end by 6 bases; junction bases not matched to a gene: 8. The CDR3 protein is CATSRVSTSGFNEQFF. CDR3 nucleotide sequence: TGTGCCACCAGCAGAGTTAGCACTAGCGGATTCAATGAGCAGTTCTTC.

The V call is TRBV14, the J call TRBJ1-1; D possibly corresponds to TRBD1 (5 bases). With 4 bases removed from V and 0 bases from J, the gap between germline ends came to 15 bases. The CDR3 contains 16 residues. Germline values: CDR1 SGHDN, CDR2 FVKESK. The CDR3 loop reads CASSPRRGTMNTEAFF. In DNA form, the CDR3 reads TGTGCCAGCAGCCCACGGAGGGGAACAATGAACACTGAAGCTTTCTTT.

This chain links TRBV6-4 with TRBJ1-6, with 7 bases aligning to TRBD1. Unmatched junction bases numbered 5, after V lost 9 bases and J lost 3 bases. Germline CDR1 and CDR2: MRHNA and SNTAGT. The CDR3 length is 14 residues. The CDR3 DNA sequence: TGTGCCAGGAAGGGACAGATCTATAATTCACCCCTCCACTTT. Protein product: CARKGQIYNSPLHF.

This chain connects TRBV5-4 to TRBJ1-6; TRBD1 matches at 8 bases. This CDR3 spans 16 amino acids. The V and J ends lost 0 bases and 14 bases, in that order; junction bases with no gene match: 13. From germline, CDR1 is SGHNT and CDR2 YYREEE (reference sequence). CDR3 DNA sequence: TGTGCCAGCAGCTTGGCATGGGGCAGGGGGCAAGGGGCCCTCCACTTT. The encoded protein is CASSLAWGRGQGALHF. The full variable domain, its missing parts supplied by reference TRBV5-4 and TRBJ1-6, is ETGVTQSPTHLIKTRGQQVTLRCSSQSGHNTVSWYQQALGQGPQFIFQYYREEENGRGNFPPRFSGLQFPNYSSELNVNALELDDSALYLCASSLAWGRGQGALHFGNGTRLTVT.

This clone was observed a handful of times. The rearrangement links TRBV6-5 to TRBJ1-2; a weak D match, TRBD1 (5 bases). Trimming took off 2 bases at V and 2 bases at J, with 6 bases between the two ends. The CDR3 runs to 13 residues. Germline V gives CDR1 MNHEY, CDR2 SVGAGI. The CDR3 spells CASSYPGNYGYTF. CDR3 in DNA: TGTGCCAGCAGTTACCCAGGGAACTATGGCTACACCTTC.

This clone was observed once. V is TRBV28 and J is TRBJ2-3; possibly TRBD1 for D (5 bases). Germline CDR1 reads MDHEN; CDR2 reads SYDVKM. The CDR3 is made up of 13 amino acids. The V end was cut by 9 bases, the J end by 3 bases, with 13 bases between. CDR3: CASFRDRTDTQYF. CDR3 sequence (DNA): TGTGCCAGTTTTCGCGACAGAACAGATACGCAGTATTTT.

This chain connects TRBV19 to TRBJ2-3; D call uncertain. Germline loops: CDR1 LNHDA, CDR2 SQIVND (reference sequence). V was cut by 5 bases and J by 6 bases, with 12 bases left in between. This CDR3 has 13 amino acids. The chain's CDR3 is CASSPAVRDTQYF. The CDR3 DNA reads as TGTGCCAGTAGTCCGGCGGTCCGGGATACGCAGTATTTT.

The rearrangement links TRBV6-5 to TRBJ1-2; no reliable D call. The CDR3 length is 14 residues. Germline CDR1 is MNHEY and CDR2 is SVGAGI. Trimming took 7 bases from V and 4 from J, leaving 16 bases between them. The CDR3 region has the DNA TGTGCCAGCACCCCCAGTCGGGGAATCTATGGCTACACCTTC. This encodes CASTPSRGIYGYTF.

This clone was seen once. The J gene is TRBJ1-2, the V gene TRBV7-9; 7 bases map to TRBD1. The germline V gene has CDR1 SEHNR and CDR2 FQNEAQ (reference sequence). Germline trimming cut 3 bases from V and 14 bases from J; bases unmatched to any gene: 6. This CDR3 comprises 11 residues. The CDR3 reads CASSLGQQTTF. CDR3 sequence (DNA): TGTGCCAGCAGCTTGGGACAGCAGACAACCTTC.

The chain couples TRBV2 to TRBJ1-3; the D is unclear. The CDR3 is 14 residues long. V lost 1 base and J lost 1, with 5 bases in between. In germline, CDR1 is SNHLY, CDR2 FYNNEI. The CDR3 bases are TGTGCCAGCAGTGAAGTGTATTCTGGAAACACCATATATTTT. Amino acid sequence: CASSEVYSGNTIYF.

J is TRBJ2-7 and V is TRBV21-1; TRBD2, the D gene given by the table, was not confirmed from the DNA. TRBV21-1 is reported as a pseudogene. The CDR3 loop spans 16 amino acids. CDR3 protein: CASSKACQPAGYEQYF. The CDR3 coding sequence is TGTGCCAGCAGCAAAGCTTGCCAGCCGGCGGGCTACGAGCAGTACTTC.

The rearrangement joins TRBV27 to TRBJ2-5; D uncertain. CDR1 and CDR2 from the germline V gene are MNHEY and SMNVEV (reference sequence). Between the trimmed V and J ends, which lost 0 bases and 1 base, there was a span of 6 bases. This CDR3 spans 14 amino acids. The CDR3 protein is CASSLSRVQETQYF. CDR3 coding DNA: TGTGCCAGCAGTTTATCTCGCGTCCAAGAGACCCAGTACTTC.

V usage is TRBV28 and J usage is TRBJ1-6; TRBD1 might be the D (6 bases). Deletions cut 2 bases from V and 11 bases from J, with 19 bases between. Germline V gives CDR1 MDHEN, CDR2 SYDVKM. The CDR3 runs 16 residues. The CDR3 region has the DNA TGTGCCAGCAGTTTAGGGAGGGCTGCAGGGGTCGCACCCCTCCACTTT. Translating it yields CASSLGRAAGVAPLHF.